Below, 8 T cell receptor beta chains from the same sample are listed, as sequenced in a study of T cell repertoires in cytomegalovirus infection (dated by TCRdb to between 2018 and 2021). TCRdb shows the sequencer as Illumina HiSeq 1500. The public reads were run again by TCRdb, first through fastp at Q25 and then through MiXCR, and only productive beta chains were kept. CDR3 protein duplicates are merged, each entry listing the most common genes and DNA. The sample records about 360,000 distinct CDR3 sequences, approximately 30% of which are singletons. Jointly, the top ten make up roughly 14% of the sample. These TCRs are of unknown antigen specificity. The treatment or condition label, read with the paper, signifies: in vitro stimulation with specific CMV peptide epitopes to enrich CMV-specific T cells. The source material was cultured PBMCs, sampled from culture after CMV antigen stimulation. These receptors were taken from a human donor in good health (CMV status not recorded). Some clones in this sample may be carry-over from other donors' samples.

The chain employs TRBV9 and TRBJ2-1, with 9 bases lining up with TRBD1. CDR1 is SGDLS, CDR2 YYNGEE, per germline. Germline trimming cut 0 bases from V and 4 bases from J; bases unmatched to any gene: 2. This CDR3 is 15 amino acids long. This chain's CDR3 is CASSVVDRGYNEQFF. The DNA for the CDR3 is TGTGCCAGCAGCGTAGTGGACAGGGGATACAATGAGCAGTTCTTC.

This clonotype has at least ten counts. The chain carries TRBV7-2 and TRBJ2-7; D may be TRBD2 (6 bases). Germline loops: CDR1 SGHTA, CDR2 FQGNSA. This CDR3 spans 15 amino acids. The V end lost 4 bases, the J end lost 2 bases, and 15 bases lay between the germline ends. The CDR3 DNA follows: TGTGCCAGCAGCTCCCGGCGGGGCCCAACCTACGAGCAGTACTTC. Translation gives CASSSRRGPTYEQYF. The full variable domain, completed using reference TRBV7-2 and TRBJ2-7, is GAGVSQSPSNKVTEKGKDVELRCDPISGHTALYWYRQSLGQGLEFLIYFQGNSAPDKSGLPSDRFSAERTGGSVSTLTIQRTQQEDSAVYLCASSSRRGPTYEQYFGPGTRLTVT.

In its sample, this clonotype was seen once. The V call is TRBV6-2 or TRBV6-3, the J call TRBJ2-7; D is uncertain. The CDR3 has 13 residues. Germline lookup yields CDR1 MNHEY and CDR2 SVGEGT. The V end lost 4 bases, the J end lost 2 bases, and 9 bases lay between the germline ends. The CDR3 spells CASSSAAAYEQYV. CDR3 DNA sequence: TGTGCCAGCAGTTCGGCCGCCGCCTACGAGCAGTACGTC.

This chain uses TRBV11-2 with TRBJ1-5; D unclear. Trimming pared 3 bases from V and 5 bases from J, leaving 8 bases between. Per germline, CDR1 SGHAT and CDR2 FQNNGV. The CDR3 spans 13 residues. CDR3 residues: CASSFSRYQPQHF. CDR3 coding DNA: TGTGCCAGCAGCTTTTCCAGATATCAGCCCCAGCATTTT.

In this sample, this clonotype turned up a few times. CDR3 nucleotide sequence: TGTGCCAGCAGTTACGGCGGGGGTCCCTACGAGCAGTACTTC. Translating gives CASSYGGGPYEQYF. V is TRBV6-2 or TRBV6-3 and J is TRBJ2-7; 7 nucleotides line up with TRBD2. This CDR3 comprises 14 residues. Germline CDR1 and CDR2: MNHEY and SVGEGT. V shed 2 bases, J shed 2 bases, and the junction held 3 bases outside the gene matches.

This clonotype was observed a handful of times. The genes are TRBV18 and TRBJ1-5; D is perhaps TRBD1 (5 bases). V was cut by 6 bases and J by 5 bases, with 11 bases left in between. Germline loops: CDR1 KGHSH, CDR2 LQKENI. This CDR3 is built from 13 residues. This CDR3 reads CASSQGRDQPQHF. The DNA for the CDR3 is TGTGCCAGCTCCCAGGGACGAGATCAGCCCCAGCATTTT.

The sample holds many counts of this clonotype. The rearrangement joins TRBV12-3 or TRBV12-4 to TRBJ2-1, with TRBD1 identical over 10 bases. This CDR3 is built from 15 residues. Trimming removed 6 bases from V and 7 bases from J; junction bases left unmatched: 9. The CDR3: CASRTYGQGENEQFF. Written as DNA, the CDR3 is TGTGCCAGCAGAACTTACGGACAGGGGGAAAATGAGCAGTTCTTC.

This clonotype has ten or more counts. DNA of the CDR3: TGTGCCAGCAGCTTCAGGGGTCGGACGGGTAACTATGGCTACACCTTC. Translation gives CASSFRGRTGNYGYTF. The rearrangement joins TRBV7-2 to TRBJ1-2, with D possibly TRBD1 on 6 matching bases. CDR1 and CDR2 from the germline V gene are SGHTA and FQGNSA. The CDR3 is made up of 16 amino acids. V lost 3 bases, J lost 1 base, and 15 bases lay in between.